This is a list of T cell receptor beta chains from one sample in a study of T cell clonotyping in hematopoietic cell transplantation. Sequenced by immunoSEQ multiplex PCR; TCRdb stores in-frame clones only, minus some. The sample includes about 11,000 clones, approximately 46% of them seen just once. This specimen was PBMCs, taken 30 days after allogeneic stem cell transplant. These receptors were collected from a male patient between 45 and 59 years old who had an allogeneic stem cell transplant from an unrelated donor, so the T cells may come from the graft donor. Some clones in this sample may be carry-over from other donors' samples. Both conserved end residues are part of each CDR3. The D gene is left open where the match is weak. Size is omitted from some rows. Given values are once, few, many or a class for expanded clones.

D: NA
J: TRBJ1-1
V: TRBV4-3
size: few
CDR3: CASSQSSAGMNTEAFF
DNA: TGCGCCAGCAGCCAAAGTTCGGCGGGTATGAACACTGAAGCTTTCTTT

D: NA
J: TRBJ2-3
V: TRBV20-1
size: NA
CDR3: CSAGGADTQYF
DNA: TGCAGTGCAGGAGGGGCAGATACGCAGTATTTT

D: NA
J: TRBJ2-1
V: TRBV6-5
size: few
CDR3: CASSYAEYNEQFF
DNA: TGTGCCAGCAGTTACGCCGAGTACAATGAGCAGTTCTTC

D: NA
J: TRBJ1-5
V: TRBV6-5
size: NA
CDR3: CASSYRAGQPQHF
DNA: TGTGCCAGCAGTTACAGGGCGGGGCAGCCCCAGCATTTT

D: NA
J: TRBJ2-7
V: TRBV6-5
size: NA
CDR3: CASSYSGSDEQYF
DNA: TGTGCCAGCAGTTACTCCGGATCGGACGAGCAGTACTTC

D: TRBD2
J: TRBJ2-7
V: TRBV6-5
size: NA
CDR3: CASSYSVPSGKYEQYF
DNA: TGTGCCAGCAGTTACTCCGTCCCTAGCGGGAAGTACGAGCAGTACTTC

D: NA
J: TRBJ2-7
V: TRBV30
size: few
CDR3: CAWSPGGEQYF
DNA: TGTGCCTGGAGTCCCGGTGGGGAGCAGTACTTC

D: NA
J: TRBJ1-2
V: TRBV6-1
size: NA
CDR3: CASSEHRRRGYTF
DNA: TGTGCCAGCAGTGAACACAGGAGGAGAGGCTACACCTTC

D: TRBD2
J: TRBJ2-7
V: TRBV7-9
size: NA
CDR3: CASRASGRNEQYF
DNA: TGTGCCAGTAGGGCTAGCGGGAGAAACGAGCAGTACTTC

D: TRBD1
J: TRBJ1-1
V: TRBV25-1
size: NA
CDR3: CASIPTGRGNTEAFF
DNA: TGTGCCAGCATTCCGACAGGGCGAGGGAACACTGAAGCTTTCTTT

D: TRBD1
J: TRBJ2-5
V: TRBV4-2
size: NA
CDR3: CASSQTGGETQYF
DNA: TGTGCCAGCAGCCAGACAGGGGGGGAGACCCAGTACTTC

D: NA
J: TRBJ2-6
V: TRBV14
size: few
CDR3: CASSRSGANVLTF
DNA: TGTGCCAGCAGCCGCTCTGGGGCCAACGTCCTGACTTTC

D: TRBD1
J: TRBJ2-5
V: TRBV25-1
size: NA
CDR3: CASTPWTGGRETQYF
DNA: TGTGCCAGCACCCCGTGGACAGGGGGCAGGGAGACCCAGTACTTC

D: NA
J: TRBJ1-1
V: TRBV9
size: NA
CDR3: CASSVDVNTEAFF
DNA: TGTGCCAGCAGCGTAGATGTGAACACTGAAGCTTTCTTT

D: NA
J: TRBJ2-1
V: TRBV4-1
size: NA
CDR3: CASSQVSVNEQFF
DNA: TGCGCCAGCAGCCAAGTAAGCGTCAATGAGCAGTTCTTC

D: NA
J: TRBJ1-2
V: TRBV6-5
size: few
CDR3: CASRNPGRANYGYTF
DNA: TGTGCCAGCCGCAATCCGGGCAGAGCTAACTATGGCTACACCTTC

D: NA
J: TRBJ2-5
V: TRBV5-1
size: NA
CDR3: CASTDKETQYF
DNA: TGCGCCAGCACCGACAAAGAGACCCAGTACTTC

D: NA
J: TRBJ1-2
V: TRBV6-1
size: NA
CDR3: CASSEISTLNGYTF
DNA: TGTGCCAGCAGTGAAATATCAACACTCAATGGCTACACCTTC

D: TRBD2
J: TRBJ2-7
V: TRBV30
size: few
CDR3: CAWTLGLAPYEQYF
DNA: TGTGCCTGGACTCTCGGACTAGCCCCCTACGAGCAGTACTTC

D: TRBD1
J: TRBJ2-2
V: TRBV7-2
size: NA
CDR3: CASSPGQENTGELFF
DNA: TGTGCCAGCAGCCCTGGACAGGAGAACACCGGGGAGCTGTTTTTT

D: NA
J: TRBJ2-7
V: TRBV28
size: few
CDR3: CASSFRDEQYF
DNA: TGTGCCAGCAGTTTTCGAGACGAGCAGTACTTC

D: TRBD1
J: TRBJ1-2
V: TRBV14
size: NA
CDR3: CASSAGPGQASF
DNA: TGTGCCAGCAGCGCCGGGCCCGGACAGGCCTCCTTC

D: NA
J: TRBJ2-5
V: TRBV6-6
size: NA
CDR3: CASSRQPQETQYF
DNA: TGTGCCAGCAGCCGACAACCCCAAGAGACCCAGTACTTC

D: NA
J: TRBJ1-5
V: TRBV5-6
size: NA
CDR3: CASSLQGGQPQHF
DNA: TGTGCCAGCAGCTTACAGGGAGGTCAGCCCCAGCATTTT

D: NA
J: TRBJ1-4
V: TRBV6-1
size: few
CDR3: CASSDWGLGKLFF
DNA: TGTGCCAGCAGTGATTGGGGATTAGGAAAACTGTTTTTT

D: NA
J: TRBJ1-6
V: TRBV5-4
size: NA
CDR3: CAGSLGRVMHSPLHF
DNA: TGTGCCGGCAGCTTGGGACGGGTCATGCATTCACCCCTCCACTTT